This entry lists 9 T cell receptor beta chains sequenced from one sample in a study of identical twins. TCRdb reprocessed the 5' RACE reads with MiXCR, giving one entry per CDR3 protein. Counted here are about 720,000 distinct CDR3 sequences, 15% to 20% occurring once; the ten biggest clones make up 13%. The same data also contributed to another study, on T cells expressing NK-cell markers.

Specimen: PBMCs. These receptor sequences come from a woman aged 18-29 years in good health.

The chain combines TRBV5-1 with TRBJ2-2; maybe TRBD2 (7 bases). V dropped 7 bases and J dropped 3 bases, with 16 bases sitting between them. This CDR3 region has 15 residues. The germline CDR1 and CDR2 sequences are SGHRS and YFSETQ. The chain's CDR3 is CASQRGGVDTGELFF. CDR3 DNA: TGCGCCAGCCAAAGGGGGGGCGTTGACACCGGGGAGCTGTTTTTT. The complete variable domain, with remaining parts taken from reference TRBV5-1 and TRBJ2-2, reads KAGVTQTPRYLIKTRGQQVTLSCSPISGHRSVSWYQQTPGQGLQFLFEYFSETQRNKGNFPGRFSGRQFSNSRSEMNVSTLELGDSALYLCASQRGGVDTGELFFGEGSRLTVL.

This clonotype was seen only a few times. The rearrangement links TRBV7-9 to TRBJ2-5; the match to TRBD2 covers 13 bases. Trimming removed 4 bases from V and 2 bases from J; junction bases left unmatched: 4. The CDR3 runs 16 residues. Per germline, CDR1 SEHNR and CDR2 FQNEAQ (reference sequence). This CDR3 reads CASSSTSGGKQETQYF. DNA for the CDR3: TGTGCCAGCAGCTCGACTAGCGGGGGGAAACAAGAGACCCAGTACTTC.

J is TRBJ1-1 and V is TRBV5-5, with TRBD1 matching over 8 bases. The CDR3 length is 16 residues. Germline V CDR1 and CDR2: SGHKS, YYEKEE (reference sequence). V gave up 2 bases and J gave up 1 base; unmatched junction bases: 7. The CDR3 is CASSFRLGTGNTEAFF. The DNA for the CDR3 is TGTGCCAGCAGCTTCCGTCTCGGGACAGGGAACACTGAAGCTTTCTTT.

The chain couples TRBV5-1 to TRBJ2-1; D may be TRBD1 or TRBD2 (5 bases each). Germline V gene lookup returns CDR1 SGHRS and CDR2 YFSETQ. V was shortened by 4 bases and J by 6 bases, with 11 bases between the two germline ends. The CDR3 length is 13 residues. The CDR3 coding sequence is TGCGCCAGCAGCAGGGGACCCCCCAATGAGCAGTTCTTC. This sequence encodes CASSRGPPNEQFF.

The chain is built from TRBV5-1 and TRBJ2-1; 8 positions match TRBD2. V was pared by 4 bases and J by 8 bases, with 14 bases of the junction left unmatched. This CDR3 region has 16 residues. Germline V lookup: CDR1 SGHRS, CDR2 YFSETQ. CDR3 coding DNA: TGCGCCAGCAGCCGAGGAGGAGGAGCGGGGGTGCATGAGCAGTTCTTC. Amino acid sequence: CASSRGGGAGVHEQFF.

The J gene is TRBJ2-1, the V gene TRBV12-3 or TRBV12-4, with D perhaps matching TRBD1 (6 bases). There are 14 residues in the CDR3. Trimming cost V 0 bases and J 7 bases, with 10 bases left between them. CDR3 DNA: TGTGCCAGCAGTTTAGCCAACAGGGAGAATGAGCAGTTCTTC. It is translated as CASSLANRENEQFF.

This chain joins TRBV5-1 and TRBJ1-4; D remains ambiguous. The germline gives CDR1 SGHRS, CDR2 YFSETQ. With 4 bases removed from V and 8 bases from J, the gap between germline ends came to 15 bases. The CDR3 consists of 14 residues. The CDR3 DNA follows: TGCGCCAGCAGCCCCGAACGGGCAAGGGAAAAACTGTTTTTT. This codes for CASSPERAREKLFF.

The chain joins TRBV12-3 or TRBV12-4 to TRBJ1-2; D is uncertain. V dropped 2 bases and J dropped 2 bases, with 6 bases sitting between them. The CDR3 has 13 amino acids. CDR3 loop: CASSLPENYGYTF. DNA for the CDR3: TGTGCCAGCAGTTTACCGGAGAACTATGGCTACACCTTC.

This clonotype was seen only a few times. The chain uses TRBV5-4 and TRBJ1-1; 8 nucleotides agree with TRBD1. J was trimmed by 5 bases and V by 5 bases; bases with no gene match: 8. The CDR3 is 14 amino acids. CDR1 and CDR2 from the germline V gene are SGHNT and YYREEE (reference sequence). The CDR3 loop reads CASRPTGEVTEAFF. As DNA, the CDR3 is TGTGCCAGCAGACCGACAGGGGAAGTGACTGAAGCTTTCTTT.